This TCR beta chain was documented in a study of CD8 T cells in ankylosing spondylitis. Germline V gene lookup returns CDR1 MGHRA and CDR2 YSYEKL. The CDR3 length is 16 residues. V lost 0 bases to trimming and J lost 2 bases, with 8 bases between them. One entry per CDR3 protein results from TCRdb running MiXCR on the 5' RACE reads. The sample lists 200,000 to 250,000 distinct CDR3 sequences; about 10% were seen once. This clonotype was seen ten or more times. The sequence was obtained from a male donor with ankylosing spondylitis or in good health (not recorded which). The chain combines TRBV4-1 with TRBJ1-6; D gene ambiguous. What was sequenced was blood, either unsorted or a sorted T cell fraction (not recorded which). CDR3 bases: TGCGCCAGCAGCCAAGAATCCGGGACCTATAATTCACCCCTCCACTTT. Amino acids: CASSQESGTYNSPLHF.